Below, 17 T cell receptor beta chains from the same sample are listed, as sequenced in a study of blood T cell repertoires in COVID-19. Measured with immunoSEQ multiplex PCR; TCRdb has only the in-frame clones, and not every one. The sample consists of roughly 250,000 clones, approximately 90% of them appearing once. The sequencing sample was made of PBMCs or T cells enriched from blood (not recorded which). Source of these receptors: a woman between 18 and 30 years old who had recovered from COVID-19.

This clone appeared once. The V call is TRBV19, the J call TRBJ1-1, with 9 bases that match TRBD1. V lost 7 bases and J lost 5; bases outside the gene matches: 11. This CDR3 is built from 15 residues. Germline CDR1 and CDR2: LNHDA and SQIVND (reference sequence). The CDR3 sequence: CASKKSGTGRTEAFF. CDR3 sequence (DNA): TGTGCCAGTAAAAAATCCGGGACAGGGCGAACTGAAGCTTTCTTT.

This clone was seen a single time. This rearrangement joins TRBV9 to TRBJ2-2, with 10 bases lining up with TRBD2. V shed 0 bases, J shed 4 bases, and the junction held 9 bases outside the gene matches. Germline CDR1 reads SGDLS; CDR2 reads YYNGEE. The CDR3 sequence is 18 residues long. DNA of the CDR3: TGTGCCAGCAGCGTAGTACCAGCGGGAGGGCCGGGCACCGGGGAGCTGTTTTTT. Translating it yields CASSVVPAGGPGTGELFF.

The chain has TRBV5-1 and TRBJ1-6; TRBD1 matches 7 bases. CDR1 SGHRS and CDR2 YFSETQ come from the germline V gene. V dropped 1 base and J dropped 4; count of bases not matched to a gene: 8. This CDR3 has 17 amino acids. CDR3 in amino acids: CASSLSPGQNYNSPLHF. In DNA, the CDR3 is TGCGCCAGCAGCTTGAGTCCGGGACAGAATTATAATTCACCCCTCCACTTT. Full variable domain (rest looked up from reference TRBV5-1 and TRBJ1-6): KAGVTQTPRYLIKTRGQQVTLSCSPISGHRSVSWYQQTPGQGLQFLFEYFSETQRNKGNFPGRFSGRQFSNSRSEMNVSTLELGDSALYLCASSLSPGQNYNSPLHFGNGTRLTVT.

The chain joins TRBV14 to TRBJ1-2, with 9 nucleotides matching TRBD1. The ends lost 5 bases at V and 8 bases at J; junction bases unmatched: 6. The CDR3 runs to 13 residues. The V gene's germline CDR1 is SGHDN and CDR2 FVKESK. In DNA form, the CDR3 reads TGTGCCAGCAGCAAACGGGACAGGGTCGGCTACACCTTC. Protein sequence: CASSKRDRVGYTF.

The genes are TRBV7-9 and TRBJ2-7; D not resolved. Germline lookup yields CDR1 SEHNR and CDR2 FQNEAQ (reference sequence). This CDR3 region has 13 residues. V lost 3 bases to trimming and J lost 3 bases, with 9 bases between them. CDR3 sequence reads: CASSFGYSYEQYF. The DNA for the CDR3 is TGTGCCAGCAGCTTCGGATACAGCTACGAGCAGTACTTC.

This chain links TRBV11-1 with TRBJ1-1, with 9 bases lining up with TRBD1. The CDR3 has 14 amino acids. The germline gives CDR1 SGHAT, CDR2 FQDESV (reference sequence). V trimming: 5 bases; J trimming: 7 bases; junction bases outside the gene matches: 8. CDR3 amino acids: CASSRRQGEVEAFF. In DNA form, the CDR3 reads TGTGCCAGCAGCCGCCGACAGGGGGAAGTTGAAGCTTTCTTT.

This clone was seen more than once but under ten times. This CDR3 is CASTTGAHTEAFF. The DNA for the CDR3 is TGTGCCAGCACGACAGGGGCACACACTGAAGCTTTCTTT. The gene calls are TRBV6-5 and TRBJ1-1; 8 bases match TRBD1. The CDR3 has 13 amino acids. Germline V lookup: CDR1 MNHEY, CDR2 SVGAGI. After removal of 7 bases from V and 3 bases from J, the junction contained 4 bases not matched to a gene.

This chain connects TRBV15 to TRBJ1-2, with 7 bases lining up with TRBD1. The V gene end was trimmed by 3 bases and the J gene end by 1 base; junction bases not matched to a gene: 11. CDR1 is LNHNV, CDR2 YYDKDF, per germline (reference sequence). The CDR3 totals 17 residues. CDR3 loop: CATSSVGQDHINYGYTF. DNA of the CDR3: TGTGCCACCAGCAGTGTCGGACAGGACCACATTAACTATGGCTACACCTTC. Combining the CDR3 with reference TRBV15 and TRBJ1-2 gives the whole variable domain DAMVIQNPRYQVTQFGKPVTLSCSQTLNHNVMYWYQQKSSQAPKLLFHYYDKDFNNEADTPDNFQSRRPNTSFCFLDIRSPGLGDTAMYLCATSSVGQDHINYGYTFGSGTRLTVV.

This clone turned up a few times. V is TRBV14 and J is TRBJ1-1, with D maybe TRBD1 (6 bases). CDR3 length equals 13 residues. Trimming removed 1 base at V and 11 bases at J, with 14 bases between. The germline CDR1 and CDR2 sequences are SGHDN and FVKESK. The chain's CDR3 is CASSQGWGTSAFF. The CDR3 bases are TGTGCCAGCAGCCAAGGATGGGGGACAAGTGCTTTCTTT. Combining the CDR3 with reference TRBV14 and TRBJ1-1 gives the whole variable domain EAGVTQFPSHSVIEKGQTVTLRCDPISGHDNLYWYRRVMGKEIKFLLHFVKESKQDESGMPNNRFLAERTGGTYSTLKVQPAELEDSGVYFCASSQGWGTSAFFGQGTRLTVV.

This clone was observed a handful of times. The chain has TRBV29-1 and TRBJ2-1; 7 bases are shared with TRBD2. CDR3 length: 12 residues. Germline values: CDR1 SQVTM, CDR2 ANQGSEA. Trimming removed 7 bases from V and 0 bases from J; junction bases left unmatched: 0. The CDR3 protein is CSGGSSYNEQFF. CDR3 in DNA: TGCAGCGGCGGGAGCTCCTACAATGAGCAGTTCTTC.

The chain joins TRBV28 to TRBJ1-2, with 10 nucleotides matching TRBD1. The CDR3 has 22 amino acids. Per germline, CDR1 MDHEN and CDR2 SYDVKM. Trimming took 6 bases from V and 2 from J; bases not matched to a gene: 27. Here the CDR3 reads CASRYYRPRDRGPQVGNYGYTF. CDR3 coding DNA: TGTGCCAGCAGATACTATAGACCTCGGGACAGGGGACCCCAAGTCGGAAACTATGGCTACACCTTC.

The J gene is TRBJ1-1, the V gene TRBV7-9; 9 bases align to TRBD1. The CDR3 totals 14 residues. Germline CDR1 SEHNR, CDR2 FQNEAQ (reference sequence). Losses at the gene ends were 1 base for V and 8 bases for J; bases not matched to a gene: 5. This CDR3 is CASSLGQGVREAFF. As DNA, the CDR3 is TGTGCCAGCAGCTTAGGACAGGGGGTACGAGAAGCTTTCTTT.

This sequence joins TRBV7-8 and TRBJ1-1; 7 nucleotides match TRBD1. The CDR3 runs 14 residues. The ends lost 3 bases at V and 4 bases at J; junction bases unmatched: 5. Looked up from germline, CDR1 is SGHVS and CDR2 is FQNEAQ. The CDR3 here is CASSFADRATEAFF. DNA of the CDR3: TGTGCCAGCAGCTTCGCCGACAGGGCCACTGAAGCTTTCTTT.

This chain connects TRBV15 to TRBJ1-2, with TRBD1 matching 11 bases. Germline V lookup: CDR1 LNHNV, CDR2 YYDKDF (reference sequence). The ends lost 1 base at V and 1 base at J; junction bases unmatched: 8. The CDR3 totals 18 residues. The CDR3 protein is CATSRGGQGARGNYGYTF. The CDR3 DNA follows: TGTGCCACCAGCAGAGGTGGACAGGGGGCGCGAGGTAACTATGGCTACACCTTC.

V gene TRBV11-2 combines with J gene TRBJ1-2; D gene uncertain. CDR1 and CDR2 from the germline V gene are SGHAT and FQNNGV. Trimming left V 2 bases short and J 7 bases short, with 8 bases between. The CDR3 sequence is 12 residues long. The DNA of the CDR3 is TGTGCCAGCAGCTTATGGGAGGGTGGCTACACCTTC. It yields the protein CASSLWEGGYTF. The full variable domain, rest sourced from reference TRBV11-2 and TRBJ1-2, is EAGVAQSPRYKIIEKRQSVAFWCNPISGHATLYWYQQILGQGPKLLIQFQNNGVVDDSQLPKDRFSAERLKGVDSTLKIQPAKLEDSAVYLCASSLWEGGYTFGSGTRLTVV.

The chain employs TRBV29-1 and TRBJ2-2; TRBD1 aligns across 8 bases. V shed 6 bases and J 6 bases; nucleotides not matched to a gene: 9. The CDR3 covers 14 residues. Per the germline V gene, CDR1 is SQVTM and CDR2 is ANQGSEA. This CDR3 is CSVPDRVSPGELFF. For the CDR3, the DNA is TGCAGCGTCCCGGACAGGGTATCTCCCGGGGAGCTGTTTTTT.

The gene calls are TRBV27 and TRBJ2-7; TRBD2 agrees at 12 bases. There are 14 residues in the CDR3. Germline-derived CDR1 and CDR2 are MNHEY and SMNVEV (reference sequence). Trimming at V came to 8 bases and at J to 3 bases, leaving 5 bases not matched to a gene. The CDR3 region is CASRLAGGIYEQYF. CDR3 nucleotide sequence: TGTGCCAGCCGGCTAGCGGGAGGGATCTACGAGCAGTACTTC.